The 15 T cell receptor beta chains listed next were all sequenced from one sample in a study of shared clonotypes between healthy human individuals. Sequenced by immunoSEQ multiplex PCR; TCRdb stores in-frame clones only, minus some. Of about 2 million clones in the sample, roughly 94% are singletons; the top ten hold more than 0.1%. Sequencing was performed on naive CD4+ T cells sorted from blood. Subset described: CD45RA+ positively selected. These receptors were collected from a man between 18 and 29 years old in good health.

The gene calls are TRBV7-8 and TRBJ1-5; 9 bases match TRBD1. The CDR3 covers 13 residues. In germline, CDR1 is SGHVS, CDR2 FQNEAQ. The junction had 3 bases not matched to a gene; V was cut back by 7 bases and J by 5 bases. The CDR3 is CASTWDRDQPQHF. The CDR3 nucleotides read TGTGCCAGCACCTGGGACAGGGATCAGCCCCAGCATTTT.

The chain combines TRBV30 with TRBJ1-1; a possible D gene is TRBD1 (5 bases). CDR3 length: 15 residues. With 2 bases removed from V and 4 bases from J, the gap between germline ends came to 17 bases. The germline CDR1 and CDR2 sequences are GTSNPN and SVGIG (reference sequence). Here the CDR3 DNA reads TGTGCCTGGAGTTCACCCGGGACCCCGGGCACTGAAGCTTTCTTT. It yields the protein CAWSSPGTPGTEAFF.

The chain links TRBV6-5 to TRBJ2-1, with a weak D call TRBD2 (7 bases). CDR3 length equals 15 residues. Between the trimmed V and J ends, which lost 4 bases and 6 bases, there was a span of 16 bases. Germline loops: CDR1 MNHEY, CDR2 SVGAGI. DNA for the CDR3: TGTGCCAGCAGTTTGAAGGGGGGGTCCCGCAATGAGCAGTTCTTC. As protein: CASSLKGGSRNEQFF.

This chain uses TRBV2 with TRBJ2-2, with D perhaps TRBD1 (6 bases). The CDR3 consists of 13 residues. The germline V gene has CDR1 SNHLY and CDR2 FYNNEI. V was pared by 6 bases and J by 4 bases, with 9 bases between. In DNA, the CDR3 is TGTGCCAGCAGACAGGGCCTCACCGGGGAGCTGTTTTTT. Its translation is CASRQGLTGELFF.

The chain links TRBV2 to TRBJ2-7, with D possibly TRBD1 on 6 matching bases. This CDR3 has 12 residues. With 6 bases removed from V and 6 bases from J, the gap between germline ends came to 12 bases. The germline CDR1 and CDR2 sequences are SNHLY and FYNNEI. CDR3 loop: CASSEDSSEQYF. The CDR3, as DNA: TGTGCCAGCAGCGAGGACAGTTCCGAGCAGTACTTC.

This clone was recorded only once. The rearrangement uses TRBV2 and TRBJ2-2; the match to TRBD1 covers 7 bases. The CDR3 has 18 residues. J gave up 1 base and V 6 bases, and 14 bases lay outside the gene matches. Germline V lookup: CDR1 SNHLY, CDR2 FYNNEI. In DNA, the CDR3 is TGTGCCAGCAGCCGACAGGGACAGCTTTGGGGGAACACCGGGGAGCTGTTTTTT. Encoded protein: CASSRQGQLWGNTGELFF. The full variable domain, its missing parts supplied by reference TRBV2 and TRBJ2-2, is EPEVTQTPSHQVTQMGQEVILRCVPISNHLYFYWYRQILGQKVEFLVSFYNNEISEKSEIFDDQFSVERPDGSNFTLKIRSTKLEDSAMYFCASSRQGQLWGNTGELFFGEGSRLTVL.

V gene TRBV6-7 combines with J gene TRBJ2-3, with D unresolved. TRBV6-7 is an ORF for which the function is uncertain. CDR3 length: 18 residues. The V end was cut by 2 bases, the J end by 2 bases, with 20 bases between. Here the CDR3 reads CASSYRRRRASHTDTQYF. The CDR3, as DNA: TGTGCCAGCAGTTACCGCCGAAGAAGAGCGTCCCACACAGATACGCAGTATTTT.

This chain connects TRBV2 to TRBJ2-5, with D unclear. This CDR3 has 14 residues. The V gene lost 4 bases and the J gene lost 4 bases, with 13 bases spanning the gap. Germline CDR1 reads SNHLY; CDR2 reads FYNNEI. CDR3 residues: CASSGRSPGETQYF. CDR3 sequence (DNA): TGTGCCAGCAGTGGAAGGAGTCCCGGAGAGACCCAGTACTTC.

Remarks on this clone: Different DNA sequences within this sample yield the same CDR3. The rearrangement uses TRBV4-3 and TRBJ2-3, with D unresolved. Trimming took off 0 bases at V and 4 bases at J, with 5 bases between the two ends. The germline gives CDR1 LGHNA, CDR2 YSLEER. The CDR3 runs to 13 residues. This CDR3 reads CASSQDLADTQYF. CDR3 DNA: TGCGCCAGCAGCCAAGATCTCGCAGATACGCAGTATTTT.

CDR3 sequence (DNA): TGCGCCAGCAGCGCCATGAGCTCCTACAATGAGCAGTTCTTC. Amino acid sequence: CASSAMSSYNEQFF. The rearrangement joins TRBV5-1 to TRBJ2-1; D remains ambiguous. The CDR3 consists of 14 residues. Trimming stripped 4 bases from V and 0 bases from J, with 8 bases between. Germline-derived CDR1 and CDR2 are SGHRS and YFSETQ.

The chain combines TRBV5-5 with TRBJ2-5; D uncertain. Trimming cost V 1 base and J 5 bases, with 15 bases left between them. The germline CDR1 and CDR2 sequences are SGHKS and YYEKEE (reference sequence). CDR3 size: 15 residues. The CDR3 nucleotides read TGTGCCAGCAGCTTGATCGGTTTTGGGGATGAGACCCAGTACTTC. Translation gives CASSLIGFGDETQYF.

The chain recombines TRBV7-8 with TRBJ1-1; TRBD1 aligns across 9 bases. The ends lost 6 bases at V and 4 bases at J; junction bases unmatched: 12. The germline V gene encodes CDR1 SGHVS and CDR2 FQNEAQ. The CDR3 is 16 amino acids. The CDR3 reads CASSLRTGVSATEAFF. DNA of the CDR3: TGTGCCAGCAGTTTGAGGACAGGGGTGAGTGCCACTGAAGCTTTCTTT.

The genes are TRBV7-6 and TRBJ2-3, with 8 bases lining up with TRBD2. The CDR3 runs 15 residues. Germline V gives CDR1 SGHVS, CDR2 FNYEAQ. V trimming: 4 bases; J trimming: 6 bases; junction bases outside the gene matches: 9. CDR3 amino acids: CASSSPRRGEDTQYF. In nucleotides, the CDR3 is TGTGCCAGCAGCTCCCCGCGGCGGGGGGAGGATACGCAGTATTTT.

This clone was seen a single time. CDR3 coding DNA: TGTGCCAGCAGCGCGTCTGCCGGGCCTAGCAATCAGCCCCAGCATTTT. Amino acids: CASSASAGPSNQPQHF. The V gene is TRBV9, the J gene TRBJ1-5; D remains unclear. The CDR3 totals 16 residues. The V end lost 3 bases, the J end lost 0 bases, and 13 bases lay between the germline ends. CDR1 SGDLS and CDR2 YYNGEE come from the germline V gene.

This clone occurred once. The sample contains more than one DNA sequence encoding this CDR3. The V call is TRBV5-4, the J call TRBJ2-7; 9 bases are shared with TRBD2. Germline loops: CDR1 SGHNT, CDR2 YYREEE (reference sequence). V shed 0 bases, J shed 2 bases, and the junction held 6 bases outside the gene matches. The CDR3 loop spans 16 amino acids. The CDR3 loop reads CASSLAGASGAYEQYF. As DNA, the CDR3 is TGTGCCAGCAGCTTGGCCGGGGCTAGCGGGGCCTACGAGCAGTACTTC.